This TCR beta chain was found in a study of cytomegalovirus exposure and HLA in healthy donors. Study-level results: It was 150 to 200 TCR beta chains that were listed as cytomegalovirus-associated. Reports credit the classifier with highly specific, highly sensitive diagnosis of cytomegalovirus status.

Primers: 60 Vbeta forward and 13 Jbeta reverse. Profiled with immunoSEQ multiplex PCR; TCRdb holds only in-frame clones, not every one. The sample includes 95,000 to 100,000 clones, about 80% of them seen just once. Healthy bone marrow donors made up the cohort. To note about this clone: What it recognizes is unknown.

Trimming removed 5 bases at V and 6 bases at J, with 13 bases between. Germline CDR1 is GTSNPN and CDR2 is SVGIG (reference sequence). The CDR3 is made up of 13 amino acids. Specimen: PBMCs. This TCR came from a woman aged 55-70 years in good health and CMV-seronegative. The chain has TRBV30 and TRBJ2-2; possibly TRBD2 for D (6 bases). The CDR3 region has the DNA TGTGCCTGGGGGGGGAAGTCCCCCGGGGAGCTGTTTTTT. Protein sequence: CAWGGKSPGELFF.